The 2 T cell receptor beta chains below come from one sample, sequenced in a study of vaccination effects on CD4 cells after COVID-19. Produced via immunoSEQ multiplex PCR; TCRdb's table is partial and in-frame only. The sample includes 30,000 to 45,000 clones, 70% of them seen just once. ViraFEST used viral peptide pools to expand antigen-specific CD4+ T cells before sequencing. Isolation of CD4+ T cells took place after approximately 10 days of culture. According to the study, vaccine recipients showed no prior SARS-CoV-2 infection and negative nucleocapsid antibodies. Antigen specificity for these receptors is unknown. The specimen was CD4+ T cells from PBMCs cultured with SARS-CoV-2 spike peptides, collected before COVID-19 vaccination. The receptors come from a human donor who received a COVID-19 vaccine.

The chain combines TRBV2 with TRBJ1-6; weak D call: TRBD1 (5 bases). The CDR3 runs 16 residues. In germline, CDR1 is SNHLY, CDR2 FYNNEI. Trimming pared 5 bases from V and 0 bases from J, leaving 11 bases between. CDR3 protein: CASSQGVRSYNSPLHF. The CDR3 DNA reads TGTGCCAGCAGTCAGGGAGTTCGCTCCTATAATTCACCCCTCCACTTT.

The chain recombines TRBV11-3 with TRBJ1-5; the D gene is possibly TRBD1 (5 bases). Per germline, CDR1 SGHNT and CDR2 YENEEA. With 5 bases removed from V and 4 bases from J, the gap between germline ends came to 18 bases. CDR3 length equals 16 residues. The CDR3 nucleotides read TGTGCCAGCAGCCAGAGAGTAGACAGAGGAAATCAGCCCCAGCATTTT. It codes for CASSQRVDRGNQPQHF.